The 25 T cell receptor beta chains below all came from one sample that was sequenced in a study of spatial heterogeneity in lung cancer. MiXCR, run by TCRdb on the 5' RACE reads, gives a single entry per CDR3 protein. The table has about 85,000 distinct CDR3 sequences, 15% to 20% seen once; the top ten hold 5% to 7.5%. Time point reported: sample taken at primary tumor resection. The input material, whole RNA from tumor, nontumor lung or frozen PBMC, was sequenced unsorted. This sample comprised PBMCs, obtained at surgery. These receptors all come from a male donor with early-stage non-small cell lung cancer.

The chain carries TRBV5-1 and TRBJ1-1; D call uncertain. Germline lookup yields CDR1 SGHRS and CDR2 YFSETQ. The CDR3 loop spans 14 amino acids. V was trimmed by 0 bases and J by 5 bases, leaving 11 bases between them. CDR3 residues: CASSLEASATEAFF. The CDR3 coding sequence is TGCGCCAGCAGCTTGGAGGCCAGTGCTACTGAAGCTTTCTTT.

In DNA form, the CDR3 reads TGCGCCAGCAGCATCCGACGACAGGGATCTGGGGCCAACGTCCTGACTTTC. Protein product: CASSIRRQGSGANVLTF. The chain recombines TRBV5-1 with TRBJ2-6; TRBD1 aligns across 7 bases. The CDR3 runs 17 residues. With V trimmed by 4 bases and J by 1 base, 8 bases remained unmatched. Germline values: CDR1 SGHRS, CDR2 YFSETQ. The full variable domain, completed using reference TRBV5-1 and TRBJ2-6, is KAGVTQTPRYLIKTRGQQVTLSCSPISGHRSVSWYQQTPGQGLQFLFEYFSETQRNKGNFPGRFSGRQFSNSRSEMNVSTLELGDSALYLCASSIRRQGSGANVLTFGAGSRLTVL.

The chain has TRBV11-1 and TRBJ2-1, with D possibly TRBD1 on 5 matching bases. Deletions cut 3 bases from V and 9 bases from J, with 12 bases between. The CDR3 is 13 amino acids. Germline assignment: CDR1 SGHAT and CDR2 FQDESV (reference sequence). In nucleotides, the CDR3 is TGTGCCAGCAGCTTGGGTGACAGCAGTGAGCAGTTCTTC. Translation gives CASSLGDSSEQFF.

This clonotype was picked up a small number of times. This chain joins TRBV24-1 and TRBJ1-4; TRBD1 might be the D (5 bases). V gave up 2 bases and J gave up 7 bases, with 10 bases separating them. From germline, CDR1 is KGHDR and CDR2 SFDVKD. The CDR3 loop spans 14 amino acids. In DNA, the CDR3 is TGTGCCACCAGTGATTCCTCGACAGCTGAAAAACTGTTTTTT. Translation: CATSDSSTAEKLFF.

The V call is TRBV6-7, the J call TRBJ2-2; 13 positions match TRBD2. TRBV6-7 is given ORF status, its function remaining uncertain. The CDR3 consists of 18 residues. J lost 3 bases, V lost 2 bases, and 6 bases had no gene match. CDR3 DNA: TGTGCCAGCAGTTACCTTGGACTAGCGGGAGATCACACCGGGGAGCTGTTTTTT. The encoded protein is CASSYLGLAGDHTGELFF.

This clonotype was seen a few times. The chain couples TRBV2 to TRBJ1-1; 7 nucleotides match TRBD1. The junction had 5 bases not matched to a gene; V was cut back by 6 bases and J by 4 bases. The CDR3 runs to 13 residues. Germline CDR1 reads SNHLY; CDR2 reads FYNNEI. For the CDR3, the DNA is TGTGCCAGCAGGTCGACAGGGTCCACTGAAGCTTTCTTT. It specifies CASRSTGSTEAFF.

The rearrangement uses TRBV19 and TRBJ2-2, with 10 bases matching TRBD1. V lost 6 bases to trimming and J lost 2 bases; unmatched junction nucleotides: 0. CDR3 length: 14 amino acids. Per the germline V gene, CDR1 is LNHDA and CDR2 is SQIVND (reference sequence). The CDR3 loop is CASRTGGNTGELFF. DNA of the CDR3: TGTGCCAGTAGGACAGGGGGCAACACCGGGGAGCTGTTTTTT.

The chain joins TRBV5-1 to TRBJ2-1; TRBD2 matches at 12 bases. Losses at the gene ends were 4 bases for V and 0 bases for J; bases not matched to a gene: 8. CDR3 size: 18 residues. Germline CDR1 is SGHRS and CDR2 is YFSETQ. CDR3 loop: CASSLSTSGSHSYNEQFF. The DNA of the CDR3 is TGCGCCAGCAGCCTCTCGACTAGCGGGAGCCACTCCTACAATGAGCAGTTCTTC. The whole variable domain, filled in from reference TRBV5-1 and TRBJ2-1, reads KAGVTQTPRYLIKTRGQQVTLSCSPISGHRSVSWYQQTPGQGLQFLFEYFSETQRNKGNFPGRFSGRQFSNSRSEMNVSTLELGDSALYLCASSLSTSGSHSYNEQFFGPGTRLTVL.

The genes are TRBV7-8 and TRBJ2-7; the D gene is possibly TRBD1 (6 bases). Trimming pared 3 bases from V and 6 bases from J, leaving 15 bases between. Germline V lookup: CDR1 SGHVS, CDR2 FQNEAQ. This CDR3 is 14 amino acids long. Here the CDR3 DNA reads TGTGCCAGCAGCTTCTCAGGGGTGAGCTCCGAGCAGTACTTC. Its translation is CASSFSGVSSEQYF.

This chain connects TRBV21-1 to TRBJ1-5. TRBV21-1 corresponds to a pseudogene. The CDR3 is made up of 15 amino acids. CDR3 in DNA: TGTGCCAGCAGCAGCCAGTTCGGATGGAATCAGCCCCAGCATTTT. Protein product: CASSSQFGWNQPQHF.

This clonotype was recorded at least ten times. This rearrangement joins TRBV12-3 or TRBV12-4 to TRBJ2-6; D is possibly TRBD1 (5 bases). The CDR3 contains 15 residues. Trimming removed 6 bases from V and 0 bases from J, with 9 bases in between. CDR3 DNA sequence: TGTGCCAGCAGCCAAGACAGCTCTGGGGCCAACGTCCTGACTTTC. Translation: CASSQDSSGANVLTF.

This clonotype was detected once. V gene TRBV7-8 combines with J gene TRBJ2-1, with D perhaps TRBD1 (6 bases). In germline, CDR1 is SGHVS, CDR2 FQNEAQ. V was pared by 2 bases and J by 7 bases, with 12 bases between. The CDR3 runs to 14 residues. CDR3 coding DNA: TGTGCCAGCAGCTTAACCTTACAGGGAAATGAGCAGTTCTTC. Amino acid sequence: CASSLTLQGNEQFF.

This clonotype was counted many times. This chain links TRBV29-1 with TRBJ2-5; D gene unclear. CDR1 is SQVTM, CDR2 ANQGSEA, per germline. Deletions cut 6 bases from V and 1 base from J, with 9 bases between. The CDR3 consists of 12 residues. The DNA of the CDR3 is TGCAGCGTCATGGGCTCCCAAGAGACCCAGTACTTC. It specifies CSVMGSQETQYF.

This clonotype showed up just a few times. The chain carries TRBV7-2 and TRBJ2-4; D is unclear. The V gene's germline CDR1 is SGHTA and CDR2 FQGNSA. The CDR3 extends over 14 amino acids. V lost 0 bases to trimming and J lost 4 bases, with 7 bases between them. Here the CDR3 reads CASSLAGWKNIQYF. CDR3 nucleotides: TGTGCCAGCAGCTTAGCGGGGTGGAAAAACATTCAGTACTTC.

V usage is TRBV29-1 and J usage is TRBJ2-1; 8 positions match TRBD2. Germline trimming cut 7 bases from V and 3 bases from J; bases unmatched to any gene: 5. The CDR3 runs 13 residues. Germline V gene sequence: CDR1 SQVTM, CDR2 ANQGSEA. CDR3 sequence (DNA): TGCAGCGCCAATAGCGGGGACTACAATGAGCAGTTCTTC. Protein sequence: CSANSGDYNEQFF.

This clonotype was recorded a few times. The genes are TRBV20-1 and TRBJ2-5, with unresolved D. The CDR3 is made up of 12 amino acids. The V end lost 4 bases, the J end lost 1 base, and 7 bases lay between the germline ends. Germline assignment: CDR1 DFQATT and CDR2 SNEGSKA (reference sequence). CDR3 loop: CSATSVQETQYF. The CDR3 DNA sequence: TGCAGTGCTACCAGCGTCCAAGAGACCCAGTACTTC.

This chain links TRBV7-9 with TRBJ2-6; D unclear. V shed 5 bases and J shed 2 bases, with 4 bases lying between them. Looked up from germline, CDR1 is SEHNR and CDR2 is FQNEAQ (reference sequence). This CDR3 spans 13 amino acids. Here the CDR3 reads CASSLPGANVLTF. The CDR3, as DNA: TGTGCCAGCAGCCTACCTGGGGCCAACGTCCTGACTTTC.

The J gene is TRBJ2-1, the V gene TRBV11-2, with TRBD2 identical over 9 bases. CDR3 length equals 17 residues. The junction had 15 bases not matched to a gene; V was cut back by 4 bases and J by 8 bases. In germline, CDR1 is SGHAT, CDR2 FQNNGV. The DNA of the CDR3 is TGTGCCAGCAGCTACCGAGGCGGGAGGGCCATTCCCGATGAGCAGTTCTTC. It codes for CASSYRGGRAIPDEQFF.

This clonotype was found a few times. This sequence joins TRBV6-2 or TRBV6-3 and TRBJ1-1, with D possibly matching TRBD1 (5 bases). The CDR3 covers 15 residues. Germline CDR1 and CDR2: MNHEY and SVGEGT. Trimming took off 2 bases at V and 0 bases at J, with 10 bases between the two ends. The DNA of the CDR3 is TGTGCCAGCAGTTACGATCAGGGCCTGAACACTGAAGCTTTCTTT. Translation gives CASSYDQGLNTEAFF.

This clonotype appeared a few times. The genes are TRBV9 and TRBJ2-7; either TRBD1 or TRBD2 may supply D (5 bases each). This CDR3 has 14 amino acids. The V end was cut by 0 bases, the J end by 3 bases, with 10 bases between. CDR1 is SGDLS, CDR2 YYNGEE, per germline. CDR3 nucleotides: TGTGCCAGCAGCGTAGACGGGGCGAGCTACGAGCAGTACTTC. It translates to CASSVDGASYEQYF.

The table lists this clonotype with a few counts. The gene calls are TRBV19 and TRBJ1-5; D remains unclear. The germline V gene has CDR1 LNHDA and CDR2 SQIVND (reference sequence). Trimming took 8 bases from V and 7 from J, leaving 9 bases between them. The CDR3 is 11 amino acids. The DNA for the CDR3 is TGTGCCAGTGGAGATATCCAGCCCCAGCATTTT. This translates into CASGDIQPQHF.

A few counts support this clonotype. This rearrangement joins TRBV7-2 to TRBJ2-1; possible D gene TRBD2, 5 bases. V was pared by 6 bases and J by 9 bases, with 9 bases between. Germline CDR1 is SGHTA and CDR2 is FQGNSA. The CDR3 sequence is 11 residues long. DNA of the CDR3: TGTGCCAGCAGGAGCGGTCTTGAGCAGTTCTTC. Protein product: CASRSGLEQFF.

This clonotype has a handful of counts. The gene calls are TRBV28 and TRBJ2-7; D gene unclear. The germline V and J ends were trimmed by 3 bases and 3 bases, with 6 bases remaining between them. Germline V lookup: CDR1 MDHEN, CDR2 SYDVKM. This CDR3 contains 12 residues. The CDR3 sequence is CASSLSYYEQYF. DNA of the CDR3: TGTGCCAGCAGTTTGAGTTACTACGAGCAGTACTTC.

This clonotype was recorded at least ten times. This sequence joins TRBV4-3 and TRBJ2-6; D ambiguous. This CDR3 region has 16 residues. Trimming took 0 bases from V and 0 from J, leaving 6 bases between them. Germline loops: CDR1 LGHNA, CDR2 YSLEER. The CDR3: CASSQDWSSGANVLTF. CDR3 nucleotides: TGCGCCAGCAGCCAAGATTGGAGCTCTGGGGCCAACGTCCTGACTTTC.

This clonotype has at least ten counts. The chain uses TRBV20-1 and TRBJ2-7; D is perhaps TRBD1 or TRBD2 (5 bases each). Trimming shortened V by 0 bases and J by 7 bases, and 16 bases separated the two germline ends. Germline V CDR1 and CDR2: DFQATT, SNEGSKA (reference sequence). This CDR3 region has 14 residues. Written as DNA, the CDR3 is TGCAGTGCTAGAGATCCGGGGCTCCTGGAAGAGCAGTACTTC. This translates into CSARDPGLLEEQYF.